A single sample is the source of the 32 T cell receptor beta chains below, sequenced in a study of T cell responses to AZD1222 COVID-19 vaccine (dated by TCRdb to 2020 to 2023). The time point label on this specimen signifies: about 28 days (+/-7) after the second vaccine dose. Receptor libraries were prepared by the immunoSEQ multiplex PCR assay. The table comes from immuneACCESS by way of TCRdb, which keeps in-frame sequences with V and J called. Part of the clones is missing from these tables; in studies checked, under half for an unresolved V gene and the rest for unknown reasons. For this sample the table gives approximately 160,000 clones, of which about 90% were detected only once. The ten largest clonotypes hold roughly 0.98% of the sample. The specimen comprised peripheral blood, sampled 28 days after the second AZD1222 dose. All receptors derive from an adult who received the AZD1222 COVID-19 vaccine.

The chain is built from TRBV5-6 and TRBJ1-6, with a possible D match to TRBD1 (6 bases). The CDR3 totals 16 residues. Trimming pared 3 bases from V and 1 base from J, leaving 11 bases between. CDR1 is SGHDT, CDR2 YYEEEE, per germline. The CDR3 DNA reads as TGTGCCAGCAGCTCTCCAGGGGATTCCTATAATTCACCCCTCCACTTT. This gives the protein CASSSPGDSYNSPLHF.

The chain has TRBV10-2 and TRBJ1-2; unclear D gene. The CDR3 is 12 residues long. CDR1 is WSHSY and CDR2 is SAAADI in the germline V gene. V lost 10 bases to trimming and J lost 7 bases, with 16 bases between them. The CDR3 loop is CAIQDKSGGYTF. The DNA for the CDR3 is TGCGCCATCCAAGACAAGAGCGGTGGCTACACCTTC.

V usage is TRBV18 and J usage is TRBJ2-2, with D possibly TRBD1 on 6 matching bases. With 3 bases removed from V and 1 base from J, the gap between germline ends came to 12 bases. Germline CDR1 is KGHSH and CDR2 is LQKENI. The CDR3 covers 16 residues. CDR3 nucleotide sequence: TGTGCCAGCTCACCCGTGACAGGATGGAACACCGGGGAGCTGTTTTTT. It translates to CASSPVTGWNTGELFF. Using reference TRBV18 and TRBJ2-2 for the parts outside the CDR3, the full variable domain is NAGVMQNPRHLVRRRGQEARLRCSPMKGHSHVYWYRQLPEEGLKFMVYLQKENIIDESGMPKERFSAEFPKEGPSILRIQQVVRGDSAAYFCASSPVTGWNTGELFFGEGSRLTVL.

The rearrangement uses TRBV3-1 (or the pseudogene TRBV3-2) and TRBJ2-1; D is perhaps TRBD2 (7 bases). Trimming left V 4 bases short and J 7 bases short, with 17 bases between. In germline, CDR1 is LGHDT, CDR2 YNNKEL (reference sequence). The CDR3 contains 15 residues. Here the CDR3 DNA reads TGTGCCAGCAGCCCGGGGGGCCGAAGTATGAATGAGCAGTTCTTC. It encodes CASSPGGRSMNEQFF.

As for this clone: This sample also contains other DNA sequences that code for the same CDR3. The gene calls are TRBV7-9 and TRBJ1-1; unclear D gene. The CDR3 contains 12 residues. Germline loops: CDR1 SEHNR, CDR2 FQNEAQ (reference sequence). The V end was cut by 4 bases, the J end by 1 base, with 4 bases between. The CDR3 loop is CASSYGNTEAFF. The CDR3 DNA reads TGTGCCAGCAGCTATGGGAACACTGAAGCTTTCTTT.

As for this clone: One end of the junction fails to match germline, which may point to a read error. This chain connects TRBV2 to TRBJ1-3; D not resolved. Per germline, CDR1 SNHLY and CDR2 FYNNEI. The CDR3 contains 14 residues. The CDR3 nucleotides are TGTGCCACTAGCAGGCCCGTCTCTAGAAACACCATATATTTT. This sequence encodes CATSRPVSRNTIYF.

This clone has just a few counts. The chain carries TRBV6-1 and TRBJ1-6; D possibly corresponds to TRBD1 (5 bases). This CDR3 spans 15 amino acids. The V gene lost 0 bases and the J gene lost 5 bases, with 8 bases spanning the gap. In germline, CDR1 is MNHNS, CDR2 SASEGT. The CDR3 nucleotides read TGTGCCAGCAGTGAAGCCGCAGGGAATAATTCACCCCTCCACTTT. This codes for CASSEAAGNNSPLHF.

This clone has only one observation. This chain joins TRBV6-1 and TRBJ1-1; weak D call: TRBD1 (6 bases). V was shortened by 4 bases and J by 4 bases, with 19 bases between the two germline ends. Per the germline V gene, CDR1 is MNHNS and CDR2 is SASEGT. This CDR3 spans 16 amino acids. The CDR3 reads CASSAHQGRIPTEAFF. In DNA, the CDR3 is TGTGCCAGCAGTGCGCACCAGGGGCGGATACCCACTGAAGCTTTCTTT.

CDR3 loop: CSVAERGLGETQYF. The CDR3 nucleotides read TGCAGCGTGGCCGAGAGGGGGCTTGGGGAGACCCAGTACTTC. The rearrangement links TRBV29-1 to TRBJ2-5; 7 positions agree with TRBD1. The V gene's germline CDR1 is SQVTM and CDR2 ANQGSEA. V was clipped by 6 bases and J by 5 bases; unmatched bases: 12. The CDR3 has 14 residues.

V is TRBV19 and J is TRBJ1-5, with D possibly TRBD1 on 6 matching bases. V shed 1 base and J shed 7 bases, with 8 bases lying between them. This CDR3 has 13 amino acids. Germline loops: CDR1 LNHDA, CDR2 SQIVND (reference sequence). Written as DNA, the CDR3 is TGTGCCAGTAGTATAGGAGGGGGACAGCCCCAGCATTTT. Protein: CASSIGGGQPQHF.

This clone was recorded once. V usage is TRBV4-1 and J usage is TRBJ2-7; 10 bases agree with TRBD1. The ends lost 4 bases at V and 2 bases at J; junction bases unmatched: 8. CDR1 and CDR2 from the germline V gene are MGHRA and YSYEKL. The CDR3 totals 16 residues. The CDR3 DNA is TGCGCCAGCAGCCGCCTTGCGGGACAGGGGACCTACGAGCAGTACTTC. This codes for CASSRLAGQGTYEQYF.

The chain couples TRBV5-4 to TRBJ1-1; the D gene is possibly TRBD1 (5 bases). The CDR3 loop spans 12 amino acids. Looked up from germline, CDR1 is SGHNT and CDR2 is YYREEE (reference sequence). Trimming took 3 bases from V and 10 from J, leaving 13 bases between them. CDR3: CASSSGPAGAFF. The CDR3 DNA follows: TGTGCCAGCAGCTCAGGGCCCGCCGGAGCTTTCTTT.

The V call is TRBV7-2, the J call TRBJ1-2, with 8 bases lining up with TRBD1. The germline V gene has CDR1 SGHTA and CDR2 FQGNSA. V trimming: 0 bases; J trimming: 3 bases; junction bases outside the gene matches: 3. The CDR3 is 15 residues long. The CDR3 bases are TGTGCCAGCAGCTTAGCCCCAGGGGGCTACTATGGCTACACCTTC. Protein sequence: CASSLAPGGYYGYTF.

The rearrangement joins TRBV11-2 to TRBJ2-7; D may be TRBD2 (7 bases). V was trimmed by 1 base and J by 1 base, leaving 11 bases between them. This CDR3 is 15 amino acids long. Germline V gene data show CDR1 as SGHAT and CDR2 as FQNNGV. CDR3 amino acids: CASSLVGGVSYEQYF. In DNA, the CDR3 is TGTGCCAGCAGCTTAGTAGGGGGGGTATCCTACGAGCAGTACTTC.

The genes are TRBV27 and TRBJ1-5; 11 bases are shared with TRBD1. The germline gives CDR1 MNHEY, CDR2 SMNVEV (reference sequence). V lost 8 bases to trimming and J lost 6 bases; unmatched junction nucleotides: 6. This CDR3 has 14 amino acids. The chain's CDR3 is CASRTGTGGQPQHF. The CDR3, as DNA: TGTGCCAGCCGGACGGGGACAGGGGGTCAGCCCCAGCATTTT.

The chain uses TRBV7-2 and TRBJ1-2, with no clear D. Germline V gene lookup returns CDR1 SGHTA and CDR2 FQGNSA. This CDR3 region has 13 residues. V gave up 5 bases and J gave up 4 bases, with 11 bases separating them. The CDR3 nucleotides are TGTGCCAGCAGCAACGCTCTTATCTATGGCTACACCTTC. Translation: CASSNALIYGYTF.

The V gene is TRBV5-5, the J gene TRBJ2-5; 9 bases are shared with TRBD2. Germline values: CDR1 SGHKS, CDR2 YYEKEE (reference sequence). CDR3 size: 15 residues. The trim removed 2 bases at V and 2 bases at J, leaving 4 bases unmatched. The CDR3 nucleotides read TGTGCCAGCAGCTTACGGCTAGCGGGGCAAGAGACCCAGTACTTC. Translation gives CASSLRLAGQETQYF.

The CDR3 nucleotides read TGCGCCAGCAGCCTCGTGCAGGATGACACTGAAGCTTTCTTT. Translated, it gives CASSLVQDDTEAFF. The V and J genes are TRBV5-1 and TRBJ1-1, with unresolved D. CDR1 and CDR2 (germline): SGHRS, YFSETQ. V lost 4 bases to trimming and J lost 3 bases, with 13 bases between them. CDR3 length equals 14 residues.

The chain is built from TRBV7-9 and TRBJ1-2, with 10 bases that match TRBD1. Trimming removed 7 bases from V and 6 bases from J; junction bases left unmatched: 5. CDR1 is SEHNR, CDR2 FQNEAQ, per germline (reference sequence). The CDR3 runs to 13 residues. The DNA for the CDR3 is TGTGCCAGCAACCGACAGGGGGCTGATGGCTACACCTTC. Translation gives CASNRQGADGYTF.

The V and J genes are TRBV19 and TRBJ1-5; D not resolved. The CDR3 is 13 amino acids. Trimming removed 5 bases at V and 2 bases at J, with 7 bases between. Germline-derived CDR1 and CDR2 are LNHDA and SQIVND (reference sequence). CDR3 region: CASSEDGNQPQHF. The CDR3 nucleotides are TGTGCCAGTAGTGAGGACGGCAATCAGCCCCAGCATTTT.

The rearrangement uses TRBV4-1 and TRBJ1-4, with unresolved D. CDR3 length: 13 residues. Germline values: CDR1 MGHRA, CDR2 YSYEKL. The germline V and J ends were trimmed by 1 base and 8 bases, with 8 bases remaining between them. This CDR3 reads CASSQVGLEKLFF. The CDR3, as DNA: TGCGCCAGCAGCCAAGTAGGATTGGAAAAACTGTTTTTT.

As for this clone: A read error may produce the germline difference seen at one junction end. The genes are TRBV30 and TRBJ1-2; D may be TRBD1 (5 bases). The V gene's germline CDR1 is GTSNPN and CDR2 SVGIG (reference sequence). The CDR3 totals 11 residues. CDR3 in amino acids: CAWSRDRTIIF. CDR3 in DNA: TGTGCCTGGAGTAGGGATAGGACAATCATCTTC.

This sequence joins TRBV5-1 and TRBJ2-2, with D uncertain. The CDR3 covers 15 residues. CDR1 is SGHRS, CDR2 YFSETQ, per germline. The V end was cut by 0 bases, the J end by 1 base, with 7 bases between. The CDR3 DNA is TGCGCCAGCAGCTTGGACGTAGGGAACACCGGGGAGCTGTTTTTT. Encoded protein: CASSLDVGNTGELFF.

V usage is TRBV19 and J usage is TRBJ1-5; 8 positions agree with TRBD1. V lost 5 bases and J lost 4; bases outside the gene matches: 7. Germline CDR1 is LNHDA and CDR2 is SQIVND (reference sequence). The CDR3 is 15 residues long. The CDR3, as DNA: TGTGCCAGTAGTCCCCAGGGGGCCTTTAATCAGCCCCAGCATTTT. It encodes CASSPQGAFNQPQHF.

This CDR3 is CASSNRDRKAEAFF. The CDR3 DNA is TGTGCCAGCAGCAACCGGGACAGGAAGGCTGAAGCTTTCTTT. V gene TRBV5-5 combines with J gene TRBJ1-1, with 8 bases lining up with TRBD1. V dropped 4 bases and J dropped 6; count of bases not matched to a gene: 8. The CDR3 consists of 14 residues. From germline, CDR1 is SGHKS and CDR2 YYEKEE (reference sequence).

The sample holds one count of this clone. The V gene is TRBV18, the J gene TRBJ1-5; tentatively, D is TRBD1 (6 bases). V lost 0 bases and J 0 bases, leaving 12 bases between the germline ends. The length of the CDR3 is 17 residues. Looked up from germline, CDR1 is KGHSH and CDR2 is LQKENI. CDR3 amino acids: CASSPPRGEDSNQPQHF. CDR3 DNA sequence: TGTGCCAGCTCACCACCGAGGGGGGAGGATAGCAATCAGCCCCAGCATTTT.

The count of this clone is one. This chain connects TRBV5-4 to TRBJ1-2; no clear D. The CDR3 is 13 amino acids. Per the germline V gene, CDR1 is SGHNT and CDR2 is YYREEE (reference sequence). V dropped 4 bases and J dropped 0 bases, with 7 bases sitting between them. Here the CDR3 DNA reads TGTGCCAGCAGCGTAACAGCTAACTATGGCTACACCTTC. Protein product: CASSVTANYGYTF.

The chain is built from TRBV10-3 and TRBJ2-3, with 9 bases identical to TRBD2. Germline values: CDR1 ENHRY, CDR2 SYGVKD. There are 17 residues in the CDR3. The V and J ends lost 0 bases and 1 base, in that order; junction bases with no gene match: 5. CDR3 coding DNA: TGTGCCATCAGTGAGTCAGCTAGCGGGGCGGGCACAGATACGCAGTATTTT. Translated: CAISESASGAGTDTQYF.

Of note for this clone: The same CDR3 can be traced to other DNA sequences in this sample. V gene TRBV7-3 combines with J gene TRBJ1-1; maybe TRBD1 (5 bases). Germline V gene sequence: CDR1 SGHTA, CDR2 FQGTGA. V was trimmed by 8 bases and J by 0 bases, leaving 10 bases between them. The CDR3 has 13 residues. The CDR3 coding sequence is TGTGCCAGCCGACAGACCTTGAACACTGAAGCTTTCTTT. Protein product: CASRQTLNTEAFF.

This rearrangement joins TRBV27 to TRBJ1-5, with D possibly matching TRBD1 (6 bases). V was cut by 5 bases and J by 2 bases, with 19 bases left in between. The germline CDR1 and CDR2 sequences are MNHEY and SMNVEV (reference sequence). CDR3 length: 17 amino acids. CDR3 nucleotides: TGTGCCAGCAGTCCTCGGGAAGGGGGTTCGGGCAATCAGCCCCAGCATTTT. This gives the protein CASSPREGGSGNQPQHF.

The chain has TRBV5-6 and TRBJ1-2, with a possible D match to TRBD1 (5 bases). The CDR3 length is 14 residues. V was pared by 7 bases and J by 4 bases, with 17 bases between. Germline assignment: CDR1 SGHDT and CDR2 YYEEEE. The CDR3 spells CASSLPGGRYGYTF. The CDR3 DNA sequence: TGTGCCAGCTCTCTCCCGGGGGGTCGCTATGGCTACACCTTC.

CDR3 region: CSVRGLSGRAFF. The CDR3 DNA sequence: TGCAGCGTTCGGGGCCTTTCCGGAAGAGCTTTCTTT. The chain uses TRBV29-1 and TRBJ1-1; D might be TRBD1 (5 bases). Between the trimmed V and J ends, which lost 5 bases and 10 bases, there was a span of 17 bases. The CDR3 runs 12 residues. From germline, CDR1 is SQVTM and CDR2 ANQGSEA.